This entry lists 7 T cell receptor beta chains sequenced from one sample in a study of blood T cell repertoires in COVID-19. Assay used: immunoSEQ multiplex PCR; TCRdb lists only in-frame clones, some missing. The sample lists more than 250,000 clones; approximately 86% were seen once. Sequenced material: PBMCs or T cells enriched from blood (not recorded which). These receptors were collected from a young woman who had recovered from COVID-19.

The rearrangement joins TRBV19 to TRBJ1-1; TRBD1 matches 8 bases. Unmatched junction bases numbered 7, after V lost 5 bases and J lost 5 bases. Germline V gives CDR1 LNHDA, CDR2 SQIVND (reference sequence). The CDR3 spans 14 residues. The CDR3 DNA reads as TGTGCCAGTAGTGAGGGAACAGGGGGGACTGAAGCTTTCTTT. It specifies CASSEGTGGTEAFF. The complete variable domain, with remaining parts taken from reference TRBV19 and TRBJ1-1, reads DGGITQSPKYLFRKEGQNVTLSCEQNLNHDAMYWYRQDPGQGLRLIYYSQIVNDFQKGDIAEGYSVSREKKESFPLTVTSAQKNPTAFYLCASSEGTGGTEAFFGQGTRLTVV.

The gene calls are TRBV27 and TRBJ1-6, with 7 bases that match TRBD1. V trimming: 5 bases; J trimming: 4 bases; junction bases outside the gene matches: 14. The CDR3 has 18 residues. Germline values: CDR1 MNHEY, CDR2 SMNVEV (reference sequence). CDR3 nucleotides: TGTGCCAGCAGTACCTACAGACAGGGAGGAAAATATAATTCACCCCTCCACTTT. It codes for CASSTYRQGGKYNSPLHF.

The genes are TRBV2 and TRBJ1-1; maybe TRBD1 (5 bases). The V end was cut by 4 bases, the J end by 5 bases, with 8 bases between. Germline-derived CDR1 and CDR2 are SNHLY and FYNNEI. CDR3 length: 12 residues. Written as DNA, the CDR3 is TGTGCCAGCAGTGTGGGGACTACTGAAGCTTTCTTT. Translating it yields CASSVGTTEAFF.

V usage is TRBV5-1 and J usage is TRBJ2-1, with TRBD2 matching over 12 bases. Trimming cost V 4 bases and J 5 bases; bases outside gene matches: 4. The CDR3 is 15 residues long. CDR1 and CDR2 from the germline V gene are SGHRS and YFSETQ. The CDR3, as DNA: TGCGCCAGCAGCCACGGGACTAGCGGGCACAATGAGCAGTTCTTC. Translation: CASSHGTSGHNEQFF. The variable domain in full, with the rest retrieved from reference TRBV5-1 and TRBJ2-1, is KAGVTQTPRYLIKTRGQQVTLSCSPISGHRSVSWYQQTPGQGLQFLFEYFSETQRNKGNFPGRFSGRQFSNSRSEMNVSTLELGDSALYLCASSHGTSGHNEQFFGPGTRLTVL.

The CDR3 DNA follows: TGTGCCAGCAGCTTAGATCTCGGGACAGGGCCTAACTATGGCTACACCTTC. It specifies CASSLDLGTGPNYGYTF. V gene TRBV7-8 combines with J gene TRBJ1-2; 9 bases agree with TRBD1. From germline, CDR1 is SGHVS and CDR2 FQNEAQ. This CDR3 is 17 amino acids long. V was clipped by 1 base and J by 0 bases; unmatched bases: 6. Combining the CDR3 with reference TRBV7-8 and TRBJ1-2 gives the whole variable domain GAGVSQSPRYKVAKRGQDVALRCDPISGHVSLFWYQQALGQGPEFLTYFQNEAQLDKSGLPSDRFFAERPEGSVSTLKIQRTQQEDSAVYLCASSLDLGTGPNYGYTFGSGTRLTVV.

The V call is TRBV24-1, the J call TRBJ2-5; the D is unclear. Germline CDR1 KGHDR, CDR2 SFDVKD. The CDR3 has 14 amino acids. V gave up 5 bases and J gave up 2 bases, with 11 bases separating them. This chain's CDR3 is CATSAPGLQETQYF. CDR3 in DNA: TGTGCCACCAGTGCCCCCGGGTTGCAAGAGACCCAGTACTTC.

This chain connects TRBV11-2 to TRBJ2-7, with 13 bases matching TRBD2. CDR3 length: 19 residues. CDR1 SGHAT and CDR2 FQNNGV come from the germline V gene. The junction had 16 bases not matched to a gene; V was cut back by 1 base and J by 7 bases. CDR3 sequence reads: CASSLVRTSGRRLKWEQYF. The CDR3 bases are TGTGCCAGCAGCTTAGTGAGGACTAGCGGGAGAAGGCTGAAGTGGGAGCAGTACTTC.